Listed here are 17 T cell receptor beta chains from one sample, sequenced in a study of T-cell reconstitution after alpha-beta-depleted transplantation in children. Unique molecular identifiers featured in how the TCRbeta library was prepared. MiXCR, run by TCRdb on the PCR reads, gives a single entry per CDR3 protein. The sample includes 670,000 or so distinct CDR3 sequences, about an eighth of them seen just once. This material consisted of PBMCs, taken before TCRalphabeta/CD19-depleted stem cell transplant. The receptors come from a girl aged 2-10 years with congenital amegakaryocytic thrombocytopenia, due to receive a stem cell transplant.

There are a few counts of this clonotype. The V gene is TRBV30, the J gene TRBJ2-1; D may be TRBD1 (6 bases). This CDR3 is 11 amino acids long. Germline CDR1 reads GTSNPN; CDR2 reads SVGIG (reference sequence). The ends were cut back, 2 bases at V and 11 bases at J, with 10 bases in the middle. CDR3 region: CAWSTGSKQFF. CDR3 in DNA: TGTGCCTGGAGTACAGGGAGTAAGCAGTTCTTC.

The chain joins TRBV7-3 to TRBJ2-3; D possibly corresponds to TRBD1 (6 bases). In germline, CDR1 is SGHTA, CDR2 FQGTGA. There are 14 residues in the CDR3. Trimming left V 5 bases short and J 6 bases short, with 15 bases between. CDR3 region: CASSEQGRADTQYF. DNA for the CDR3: TGTGCCAGCAGCGAGCAGGGGAGAGCGGATACGCAGTATTTT.

The CDR3 coding sequence is TGTGCCAGCAGCTTAGGATTGGTGGATGGGGCCAACGTCCTGACTTTC. Translation gives CASSLGLVDGANVLTF. The chain uses TRBV7-9 and TRBJ2-6; unclear D gene. The CDR3 runs 16 residues. Germline loops: CDR1 SEHNR, CDR2 FQNEAQ (reference sequence). V lost 1 base and J 3 bases, leaving 10 bases between the germline ends.

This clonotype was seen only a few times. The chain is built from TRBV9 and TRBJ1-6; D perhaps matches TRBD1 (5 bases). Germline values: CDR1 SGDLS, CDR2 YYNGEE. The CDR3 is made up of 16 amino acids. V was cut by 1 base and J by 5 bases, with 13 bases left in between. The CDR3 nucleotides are TGTGCCAGCAGCGTAACGCCAGGAGGGGATAATTCACCCCTCCACTTT. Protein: CASSVTPGGDNSPLHF.

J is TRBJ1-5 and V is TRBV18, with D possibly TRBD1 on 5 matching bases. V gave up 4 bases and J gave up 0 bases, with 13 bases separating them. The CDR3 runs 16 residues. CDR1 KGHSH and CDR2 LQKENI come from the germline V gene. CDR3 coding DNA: TGTGCCAGCTCACAGGGGTCGGGTCTTAGCAATCAGCCCCAGCATTTT. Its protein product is CASSQGSGLSNQPQHF.

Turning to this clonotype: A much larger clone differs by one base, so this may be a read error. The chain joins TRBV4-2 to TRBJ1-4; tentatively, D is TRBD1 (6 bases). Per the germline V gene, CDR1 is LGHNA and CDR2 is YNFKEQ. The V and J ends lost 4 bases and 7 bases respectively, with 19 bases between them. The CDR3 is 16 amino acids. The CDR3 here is CASSRDRVGAGEKLFF. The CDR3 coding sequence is TGTGCCAGCAGCCGGGACCGGGTGGGGGCCGGTGAAAAACTGTTTTTT.

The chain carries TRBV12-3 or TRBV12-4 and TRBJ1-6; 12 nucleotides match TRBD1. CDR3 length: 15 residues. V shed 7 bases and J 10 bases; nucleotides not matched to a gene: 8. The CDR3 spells CASMRDRGQGSPLHF. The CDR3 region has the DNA TGTGCCAGCATGAGGGACAGGGGGCAGGGCTCACCCCTCCACTTT.

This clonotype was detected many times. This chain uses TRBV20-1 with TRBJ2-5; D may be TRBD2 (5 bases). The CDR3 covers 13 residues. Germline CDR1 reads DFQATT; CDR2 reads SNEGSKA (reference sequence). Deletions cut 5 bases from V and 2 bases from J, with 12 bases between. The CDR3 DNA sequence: TGCAGTGCTCGGGGAGTTGGGCAAGAGACCCAGTACTTC. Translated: CSARGVGQETQYF.

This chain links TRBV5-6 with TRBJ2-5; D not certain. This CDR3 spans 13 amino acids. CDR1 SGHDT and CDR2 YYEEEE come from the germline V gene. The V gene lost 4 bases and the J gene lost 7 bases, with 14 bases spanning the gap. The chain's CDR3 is CASSPGVGGTQYF. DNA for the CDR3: TGTGCCAGCAGCCCCGGAGTCGGTGGGACCCAGTACTTC.

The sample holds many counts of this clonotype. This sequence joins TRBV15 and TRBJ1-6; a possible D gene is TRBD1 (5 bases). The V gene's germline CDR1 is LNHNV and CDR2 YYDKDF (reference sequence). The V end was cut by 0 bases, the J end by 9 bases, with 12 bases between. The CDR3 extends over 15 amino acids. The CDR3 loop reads CATSRDRATGSPLHF. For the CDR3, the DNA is TGTGCCACCAGCAGAGACAGGGCGACGGGTTCACCCCTCCACTTT.

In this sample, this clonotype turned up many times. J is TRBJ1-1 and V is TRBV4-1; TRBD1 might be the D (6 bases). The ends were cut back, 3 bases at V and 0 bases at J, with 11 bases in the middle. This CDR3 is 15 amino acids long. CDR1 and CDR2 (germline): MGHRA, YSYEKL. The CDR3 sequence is CASSQGTRMNTEAFF. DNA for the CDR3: TGCGCCAGCAGCCAGGGGACACGGATGAACACTGAAGCTTTCTTT.

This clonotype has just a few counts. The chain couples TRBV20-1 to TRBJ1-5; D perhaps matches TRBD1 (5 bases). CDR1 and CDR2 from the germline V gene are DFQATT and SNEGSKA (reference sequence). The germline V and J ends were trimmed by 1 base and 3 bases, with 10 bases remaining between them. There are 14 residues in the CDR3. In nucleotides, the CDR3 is TGCAGTGCTAGAGGGGGGACGGACAATCAGCCCCAGCATTTT. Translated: CSARGGTDNQPQHF.

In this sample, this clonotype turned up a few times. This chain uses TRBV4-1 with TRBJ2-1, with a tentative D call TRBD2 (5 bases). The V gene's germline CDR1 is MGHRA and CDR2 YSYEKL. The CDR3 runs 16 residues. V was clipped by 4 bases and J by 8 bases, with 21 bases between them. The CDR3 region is CASSPYNRTPRDEQFF. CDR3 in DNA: TGCGCCAGCAGCCCCTATAATCGGACCCCGCGGGATGAGCAGTTCTTC.

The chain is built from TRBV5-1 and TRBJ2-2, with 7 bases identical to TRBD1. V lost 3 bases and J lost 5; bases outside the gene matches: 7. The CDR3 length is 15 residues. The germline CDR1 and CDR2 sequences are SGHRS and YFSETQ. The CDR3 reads CASSSTGTATGELFF. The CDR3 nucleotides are TGCGCCAGCAGCTCAACCGGGACAGCTACCGGGGAGCTGTTTTTT.

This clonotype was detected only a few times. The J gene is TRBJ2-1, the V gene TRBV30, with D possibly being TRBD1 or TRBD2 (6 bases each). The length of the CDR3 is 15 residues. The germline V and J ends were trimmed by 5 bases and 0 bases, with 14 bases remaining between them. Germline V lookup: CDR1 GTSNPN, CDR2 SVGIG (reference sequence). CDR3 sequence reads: CAWGGREHSYNEQFF. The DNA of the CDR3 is TGTGCCTGGGGGGGGCGGGAACACTCCTACAATGAGCAGTTCTTC.

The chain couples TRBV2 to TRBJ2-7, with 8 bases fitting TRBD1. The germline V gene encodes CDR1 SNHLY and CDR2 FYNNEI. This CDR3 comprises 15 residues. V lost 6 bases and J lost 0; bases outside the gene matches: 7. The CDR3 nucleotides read TGTGCCAGCAGAGATTCCGGGACAGGCTCCTACGAGCAGTACTTC. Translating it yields CASRDSGTGSYEQYF.

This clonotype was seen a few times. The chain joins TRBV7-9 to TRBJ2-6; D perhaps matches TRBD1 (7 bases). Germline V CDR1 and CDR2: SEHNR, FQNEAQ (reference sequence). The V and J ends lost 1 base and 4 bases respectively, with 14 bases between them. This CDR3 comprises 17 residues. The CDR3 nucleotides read TGTGCCAGCAGCTTAGGCGGAGGGGGCGCGGGGGCCAACGTCCTGACTTTC. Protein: CASSLGGGGAGANVLTF.